The clone carrying this TCR beta chain has a handful of counts. As yet, its antigen is unknown. Time point noted: persistent/refractory GD, antithyroid drugs over 5 years with positive TRAb. With RNA extracted from PBMCs as input, the TCR library was made. Recruitment took place at an endocrinology department in Xi'an, China. The data belong to a study of regulatory T cells in long-lasting Graves disease. Study results and caveats: Less diverse TCR repertoires were seen in persistent Graves' patients than in newly diagnosed ones. Persistent patients shared more public clonotypes (approximately 2,800) than new patients (roughly 970).

Arm-PCR of CDR3 regions and iRepertoire HTBI primers were used to build TCR beta libraries. Using its own MiXCR run on the multiplex PCR reads, TCRdb lists one record per CDR3 protein. The sample includes some 450,000 distinct CDR3 sequences, about a quarter of them seen just once. The input for sequencing was peripheral blood mononuclear cells (PBMCs), taken when the disease was refractory, from a patient treated with antithyroid drugs. The sequence was collected from a female donor with Graves disease.

For the CDR3, the DNA is TGTGCCAGCAGTTCCCCCCGTGGGCCTAGCACAGATACGCAGTATTTT. It codes for CASSSPRGPSTDTQYF. The chain employs TRBV28 and TRBJ2-3; no firm D call. This CDR3 contains 16 residues. V was cut by 4 bases and J by 0 bases, with 14 bases left in between. Per the germline V gene, CDR1 is MDHEN and CDR2 is SYDVKM.